The rows below give T cell receptor beta chains drawn from one sample of a study of T cell repertoires in cytomegalovirus infection. TCRdb re-analysed the reads in MiXCR, keeping a single row per CDR3 protein. Here the sample spans some 43,000 distinct CDR3 sequences, roughly 22% being singletons. Antigen specificity for these receptors is unknown. This specimen consisted of CD8+ T cells from cultured PBMCs, obtained from culture after CMV antigen stimulation. The receptor set was obtained from a human donor in good health (CMV status not recorded). Some clones in this sample may be carry-over from other donors' samples. Both conserved end residues are part of each CDR3. A D gene is named only where the DNA matches it firmly. The size of a clone is reported for some rows only, either as once, few or many, or as a class for expanded clones.

size	J	D	V	DNA	CDR3
.	TRBJ2-3	.	TRBV9	TGTGCCAGCAGCGTAGGTGGGGGGAGCACAGATACGCAGTATTTT	CASSVGGGSTDTQYF
.	TRBJ1-2	TRBD1	TRBV12-3/TRBV12-4	TGTGCCAGCAGTCCGACAGGGGAGAGCTATGGCTACACCTTC	CASSPTGESYGYTF
.	TRBJ2-7	TRBD2	TRBV11-1	TGTGCCAGCAGCTTAGTCGAAAACGGGGGGACCTACGAGCAGTACTTC	CASSLVENGGTYEQYF
few	TRBJ2-3	.	TRBV11-2	TGTGCCAGCAGCACTCACGTCACAGATACGCAGTATTTT	CASSTHVTDTQYF
few	TRBJ2-1	.	TRBV7-6	TGTGCCAGCAGCTTCCTCGGACCAGAAGCGATGCCGAACAATGAGCAGTTCTTC	CASSFLGPEAMPNNEQFF
.	TRBJ2-7	TRBD2	TRBV5-3	TGTGCCAGCAGCTTTGAACTAGCGGAATACGAGCAGTACTTC	CASSFELAEYEQYF
many	TRBJ2-1	.	TRBV10-3	TGTGCCATCAGTGGAGTGTCTTTAGACAATGAGCAGTTCTTC	CAISGVSLDNEQFF
.	TRBJ1-2	TRBD1	TRBV7-2	TGTGCCAGCAGCTCATGGACAGGGGTGGAGTATGGCTACACCTTC	CASSSWTGVEYGYTF
few	TRBJ1-2	.	TRBV7-4	TGTGCCAGCAGCTTAGGGGACACCCGCATCTTC	CASSLGDTRIF
few	TRBJ2-4	.	TRBV6-5	TGTGCCAGCAGTTACTCGATCGTGGCCTCAGCCAAAAACATTCAGTACTTC	CASSYSIVASAKNIQYF
.	TRBJ2-5	.	TRBV7-8	TGTGCCAGCAGCTCCCCTTTTTCAGGGAAGGAGACCCAGTACTTC	CASSSPFSGKETQYF
few	TRBJ2-1	TRBD2	TRBV12-3/TRBV12-4	TGTGCCAGCAGGTCAACCCGGGAGGTAGGCCACAATGAGCAGTTCTTC	CASRSTREVGHNEQFF
few	TRBJ2-1	.	TRBV11-3	TGTGCCAGCAGCTACAGCTCAAGCGGGTACAATGAGCAGTTCTTC	CASSYSSSGYNEQFF
many	TRBJ2-1	.	TRBV7-9	TGTGCCAGCAGCCCCGAATCGGAATCGTATTCGCAGTTCTTC	CASSPESESYSQFF
few	TRBJ2-1	.	TRBV7-2	TGTGCCAGCAGCTTAGATGGTTTTTATGAGCAGTTCTTC	CASSLDGFYEQFF
few	TRBJ2-7	.	TRBV7-6	TGTGCCAGCAGCTTAGCCTTGGGAACATACGAGCAGTACTTC	CASSLALGTYEQYF
few	TRBJ2-1	.	TRBV25-1	TGTGCCAGCAGTGATCCCCGTAGGGGAATCTACAATGAGCAGTTCTTC	CASSDPRRGIYNEQFF
.	TRBJ2-7	.	TRBV28	TGTGCCAGCAGTTTACGGGCGGGAACCGACGAGCAGTACTTC	CASSLRAGTDEQYF
.	TRBJ2-1	.	TRBV7-6	TGTGCCAGCAGCTCCGGTGGCCTCTACAATGAGCAGTCCTTC	CASSSGGLYNEQSF
few	TRBJ1-6	.	TRBV27	TGTGCCAGCAGTTTAGTTGGTTCACCCCTCCACTTT	CASSLVGSPLHF
few	TRBJ1-1	.	TRBV19	TGTGCCAGTAGTCGGGCCCTGGGGAACACTGAAGCTTTCTTT	CASSRALGNTEAFF
.	TRBJ2-1	.	TRBV29-1	TGCAGCGCTCACGGGTCGGGAGCAACCTACAATGAGCAGTTCTTC	CSAHGSGATYNEQFF
few	TRBJ2-5	TRBD1	TRBV7-6	TGTGCCAGCAGCTTAGCGCGGACAGGGCGAGGGGAGACCCAGTACTTC	CASSLARTGRGETQYF
.	TRBJ2-1	.	TRBV19	TGTGCCAGTAGTAGGGCCCGGAGCTCCTACAATGAGCAGTTCTTC	CASSRARSSYNEQFF
.	TRBJ2-3	.	TRBV7-8	TGTGCCAGCAGCTTAAGTGTCACCCGAGCGCAGTATTTT	CASSLSVTRAQYF